These 11 T cell receptor beta chains originate from one sample sequenced in a study of regulatory T cells in long-lasting Graves disease (dated by TCRdb to the early 2020s). Libraries came from multiplex PCR. For sequencing, an Illumina HiSeq 4000 was employed. TCR beta libraries were built with iRepertoire HTBI primers and Arm-PCR amplification of CDR3 regions. TCRdb cleaned the public reads at Q25 with fastp, built clones with MiXCR and kept in-frame beta chains. Rows merge per CDR3 protein into single entries with the most common DNA and genes. Counted in this sample were 360,000 or so distinct CDR3 sequences; 23% of them appeared once. 25% to 30% of the sample lies in the top ten. The sample's time point label, decoded: persistent/refractory GD, antithyroid drugs over 5 years with positive TRAb. For both TCR sequencing and RNA sequencing, RNA was extracted from PBMCs using TRIzol. Material: peripheral blood mononuclear cells (PBMCs), obtained when the disease was refractory, from a patient treated with antithyroid drugs. The source of these receptors is a middle-aged woman with Graves disease. Donor details come from another sample of the same person, matched by shared clones.

The rearrangement links TRBV20-1 to TRBJ1-5, with 7 bases identical to TRBD1. The CDR3 spans 16 residues. From germline, CDR1 is DFQATT and CDR2 SNEGSKA (reference sequence). V lost 1 base and J lost 2; bases outside the gene matches: 8. The CDR3 here is CSARVETGRGNQPQHF. CDR3 coding DNA: TGCAGTGCTAGAGTGGAGACAGGGAGGGGCAATCAGCCCCAGCATTTT.

This clonotype showed up many times. The V gene is TRBV2, the J gene TRBJ1-4; the D is unclear. The ends were cut back, 9 bases at V and 0 bases at J, with 14 bases in the middle. The CDR3 covers 15 residues. From germline, CDR1 is SNHLY and CDR2 FYNNEI. The CDR3 DNA is TGTGCCAGTGGTCTCTTCGGGGCAACTAATGAAAAACTGTTTTTT. This sequence encodes CASGLFGATNEKLFF.

The chain recombines TRBV27 with TRBJ2-5; D ambiguous. With the DNA end fitting TRBJ2-1 better, the J assignment may be wrong. CDR1 and CDR2 from the germline V gene are MNHEY and SMNVEV (reference sequence). This CDR3 has 14 residues. The CDR3 DNA reads as TGTGCCAGCAGTATTTATTCGGGTACGGATGAGCAGTTCTTC. Its protein is CASSIYSGTDEQFF.

This clonotype was observed many times. This sequence joins TRBV20-1 and TRBJ1-2, with 9 bases lining up with TRBD1. This CDR3 spans 15 amino acids. Germline assignment: CDR1 DFQATT and CDR2 SNEGSKA (reference sequence). With 0 bases clipped from V and 6 bases from J, the junction kept 8 bases outside the gene matches. The CDR3 DNA reads TGCAGTGCTAGAGATCCCCGGACAGGGGAGGATGGCTACACCTTC. It is translated as CSARDPRTGEDGYTF.

The V and J genes are TRBV7-2 and TRBJ2-3; 15 bases align to TRBD2. There are 16 residues in the CDR3. V shed 5 bases and J 3 bases; nucleotides not matched to a gene: 3. The germline CDR1 and CDR2 sequences are SGHTA and FQGNSA. CDR3 sequence reads: CASSGGTSGRTDTQYF. CDR3 bases: TGTGCCAGCAGCGGGGGGACTAGCGGGAGGACAGATACGCAGTATTTT. The full variable domain, its missing parts supplied by reference TRBV7-2 and TRBJ2-3, is GAGVSQSPSNKVTEKGKDVELRCDPISGHTALYWYRQSLGQGLEFLIYFQGNSAPDKSGLPSDRFSAERTGGSVSTLTIQRTQQEDSAVYLCASSGGTSGRTDTQYFGPGTRLTVL.

The chain has TRBV12-3 or TRBV12-4 and TRBJ1-3; D unclear. This CDR3 region has 15 residues. The germline V and J ends were trimmed by 6 bases and 7 bases, with 19 bases remaining between them. DNA of the CDR3: TGTGCCAGCAGCCCTGGCGGGGTAAAGGGTAACACCATATATTTT. Its protein product is CASSPGGVKGNTIYF.

This clonotype was found a few times. V usage is TRBV28 and J usage is TRBJ2-7; 10 bases map to TRBD2. V gave up 3 bases and J gave up 4 bases; unmatched junction bases: 15. Germline CDR1 and CDR2: MDHEN and SYDVKM. CDR3 length equals 18 residues. The CDR3 sequence: CASSFYASGRSVWYEQYF. CDR3 in DNA: TGTGCCAGCAGTTTTTACGCTAGCGGGAGATCTGTGTGGTACGAGCAGTACTTC.

V gene TRBV27 combines with J gene TRBJ1-4, with 9 nucleotides matching TRBD1. CDR1 is MNHEY and CDR2 is SMNVEV in the germline V gene (reference sequence). The ends lost 5 bases at V and 4 bases at J; junction bases unmatched: 2. This CDR3 spans 14 amino acids. CDR3 sequence: CASSRQGGNEKLFF. The CDR3 bases are TGTGCCAGCAGTAGACAGGGGGGTAATGAAAAACTGTTTTTT.

This clonotype was counted many times. The chain carries TRBV5-1 and TRBJ1-2; 9 bases align to TRBD1. V dropped 2 bases and J dropped 6; count of bases not matched to a gene: 8. Germline V gene lookup returns CDR1 SGHRS and CDR2 YFSETQ. This CDR3 is built from 15 residues. The CDR3 reads CASSFLSRDRDGYTF. CDR3 in DNA: TGCGCCAGCAGCTTTCTCTCACGGGACAGGGATGGCTACACCTTC.

J is TRBJ1-1 and V is TRBV7-9; possible D gene TRBD1, 6 bases. V was shortened by 2 bases and J by 0 bases, with 10 bases between the two germline ends. The CDR3 is made up of 15 amino acids. Germline V gene sequence: CDR1 SEHNR, CDR2 FQNEAQ (reference sequence). The CDR3 spells CASSLMGGMNTEAFF. In nucleotides, the CDR3 is TGTGCCAGCAGCTTAATGGGGGGCATGAACACTGAAGCTTTCTTT.

V and J are TRBV28 and TRBJ2-1; D may be TRBD1 (6 bases). Trimming removed 5 bases from V and 6 bases from J, with 11 bases in between. CDR1 is MDHEN and CDR2 is SYDVKM in the germline V gene. The CDR3 sequence is 13 residues long. The CDR3 loop reads CASSNRVVNEQFF. The CDR3 DNA reads TGTGCCAGCAGTAACAGGGTGGTCAATGAGCAGTTCTTC.